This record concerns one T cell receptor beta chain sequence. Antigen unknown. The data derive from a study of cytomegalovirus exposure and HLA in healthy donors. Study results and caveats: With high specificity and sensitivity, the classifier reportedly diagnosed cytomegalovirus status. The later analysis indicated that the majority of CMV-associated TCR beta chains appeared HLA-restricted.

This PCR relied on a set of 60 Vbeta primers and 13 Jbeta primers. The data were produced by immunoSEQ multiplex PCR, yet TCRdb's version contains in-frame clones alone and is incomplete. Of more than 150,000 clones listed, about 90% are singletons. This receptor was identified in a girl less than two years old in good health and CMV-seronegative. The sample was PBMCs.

The CDR3 protein is CSVDVRGHRGSYEQYF. The CDR3 region has the DNA TGCAGCGTTGACGTCCGGGGACACCGGGGTTCCTACGAGCAGTACTTC. V and J are TRBV29-1 and TRBJ2-7, with D possibly matching TRBD1 (6 bases). The CDR3 covers 16 residues. Trimming pared 3 bases from V and 1 base from J, leaving 19 bases between. The germline V gene encodes CDR1 SQVTM and CDR2 ANQGSEA.